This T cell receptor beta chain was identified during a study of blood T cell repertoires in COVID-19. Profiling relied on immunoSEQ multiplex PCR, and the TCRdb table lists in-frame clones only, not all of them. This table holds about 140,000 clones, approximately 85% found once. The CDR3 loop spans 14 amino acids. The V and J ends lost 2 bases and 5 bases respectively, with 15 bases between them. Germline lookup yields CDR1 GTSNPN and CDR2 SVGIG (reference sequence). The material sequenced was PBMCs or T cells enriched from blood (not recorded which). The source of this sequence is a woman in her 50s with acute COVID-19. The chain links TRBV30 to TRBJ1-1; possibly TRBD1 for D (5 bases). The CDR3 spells CAWSFMAEGTEAFF. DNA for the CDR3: TGTGCCTGGAGTTTTATGGCGGAGGGGACTGAAGCTTTCTTT.